In its sample, the clone carrying this T cell receptor beta chain was seen a few times. Its cognate antigen is unknown. The authors prepared the TCRbeta library with unique molecular identifiers. TCRdb processed the PCR reads anew with MiXCR; each CDR3 protein has one entry. The repertoire consists of about 98,000 distinct CDR3 sequences, with 23% occurring once and the leading ten covering 20% to 25%. This record belongs to a study of T-cell reconstitution after alpha-beta-depleted transplantation in children. Regarding the study as a whole: From newly produced T cells came most of the T-cell counts and diversity one year after transplant. Reports say that about two months after transplant, the alpha-beta T cells came out of several hundred graft clones that had expanded. Surviving recipient T cells and thymic progenitors produced the high day-60 TCRbeta diversity seen in some patients.

The trim removed 4 bases at V and 6 bases at J, leaving 12 bases unmatched. CDR3 size: 15 residues. Germline CDR1 is DFQATT and CDR2 is SNEGSKA (reference sequence). This receptor was identified in a boy between 2 and 10 years old with acute lymphoblastic leukemia, due to receive a stem cell transplant. The starting material was PBMCs, obtained before TCRalphabeta/CD19-depleted stem cell transplant. V gene TRBV20-1 combines with J gene TRBJ2-1, with 7 positions matching TRBD2. CDR3 in DNA: TGCAGTGCTATTACCCTAGCGGAGGCGGGCAATGAGCAGTTCTTC. Protein: CSAITLAEAGNEQFF.